This TCR beta chain derives from a study of T cells in Graves' hyperthyroidism and ophthalmopathy. Across 18 months, stable Graves' hyperthyroidism was marked by no progression to ophthalmopathy. Newly diagnosed hyperthyroidism patients aged 18 to 65 years had disease lasting under 2 months. Amplification yielded TCR beta CDR3 regions, with RNA transcripts as the source. Primed by the HTBI set, a first-round RT-PCR was run on the TCR CDR3. One entry per CDR3 protein results from TCRdb running MiXCR on the multiplex PCR reads. The sample contains some 560,000 distinct CDR3 sequences, about a sixth of which appear only once. This CDR3 comprises 17 residues. With 4 bases clipped from V and 0 bases from J, the junction kept 10 bases outside the gene matches. CDR1 and CDR2 from the germline V gene are ENHRY and SYGVKD. This clonotype was counted at least ten times. Its antigen remains unknown. Whole-study findings and limits: Blood held most thyroid clonotypes expanded above 0.001 frequency. Stable hyperthyroidism was told apart from ophthalmopathy by a model built on 13 V-J features.

This clonotype was obtained from a woman in her twenties or thirties with Graves' hyperthyroidism. The J gene is TRBJ1-1, the V gene TRBV10-3; 8 bases align to TRBD1. The sequenced sample consisted of blood. Here the CDR3 reads CAISGHKGGQVNTEAFF. CDR3 bases: TGTGCCATCAGTGGACACAAAGGGGGACAGGTGAACACTGAAGCTTTCTTT.